This passage covers 24 T cell receptor beta chains from one sample sequenced in a study of T-cell memory formation after mild COVID-19 (dated by TCRdb to the early 2020s). The library was built by means of 5' RACE. The sequencer listed for this sample is Illumina NovaSeq 6000. Clones were called with MiXCR by TCRdb after fastp trimmed the public reads at Q25, and only in-frame beta chains were retained. Each CDR3 protein appears once, grouped with its most common genes and DNA. Recorded for this sample are roughly 550,000 distinct CDR3 sequences; around 21% of them occurred a single time. The ten largest clones add up to approximately 12% of the sample. Material: PBMCs or a T cell subset sorted from them (not recorded which). These receptors came from an adult woman who had mild COVID-19 (a few samples of this study predate the infection). The sample titles of this study are shuffled in the database, so cell type and time point are left out; the donor was told from shared clones.

This clonotype was observed many times. The CDR3 nucleotides are TGTGCCAGCAGTTTCGACAGAGGCCAAGAGACCCAGTACTTC. It encodes CASSFDRGQETQYF. The J gene is TRBJ2-5, the V gene TRBV7-2; a possible D gene is TRBD1 (5 bases). Germline V gene lookup returns CDR1 SGHTA and CDR2 FQGNSA. V was cut by 6 bases and J by 1 base, with 12 bases left in between. The CDR3 sequence is 14 residues long.

This clonotype was counted only a few times. V usage is TRBV13 and J usage is TRBJ2-5; 8 nucleotides line up with TRBD2. This CDR3 comprises 15 residues. With V trimmed by 4 bases and J by 1 base, 5 bases remained unmatched. Germline V gene data show CDR1 as PRHDT and CDR2 as FYEKMQ (reference sequence). This CDR3 is CASSSIAGTQETQYF. The CDR3 DNA is TGTGCCAGCAGCTCGATAGCGGGAACCCAAGAGACCCAGTACTTC.

This clonotype was seen many times. V usage is TRBV5-6 and J usage is TRBJ2-5; TRBD1 aligns across 7 bases. Per the germline V gene, CDR1 is SGHDT and CDR2 is YYEEEE. The CDR3 spans 14 residues. V lost 3 bases and J lost 1; bases outside the gene matches: 3. The CDR3 sequence: CASSWTGSQETQYF. CDR3 nucleotide sequence: TGTGCCAGCAGCTGGACAGGTAGCCAAGAGACCCAGTACTTC.

In its sample, this clonotype was seen once. This chain links TRBV19 with TRBJ1-1, with D maybe TRBD1 (6 bases). V gave up 3 bases and J gave up 4 bases, with 12 bases separating them. The CDR3 length is 14 residues. The germline V gene has CDR1 LNHDA and CDR2 SQIVND (reference sequence). The chain's CDR3 is CASSIFSGVTEAFF. CDR3 sequence (DNA): TGTGCCAGTAGTATTTTCTCAGGGGTCACTGAAGCTTTCTTT.

The chain joins TRBV7-3 to TRBJ2-1; 15 bases fit TRBD2. Trimming took 0 bases from V and 5 from J; bases not matched to a gene: 5. The CDR3 extends over 18 amino acids. Germline V lookup: CDR1 SGHTA, CDR2 FQGTGA. The CDR3 region has the DNA TGTGCCAGCAGCTTAACCCTTGGGACTAGCGGGAGGAACAATGAGCAGTTCTTC. Its translation is CASSLTLGTSGRNNEQFF.

V usage is TRBV27 and J usage is TRBJ2-1; 14 positions agree with TRBD2. The CDR3 is 21 residues long. The germline gives CDR1 MNHEY, CDR2 SMNVEV (reference sequence). V lost 6 bases and J lost 0; bases outside the gene matches: 16. CDR3 amino acids: CASSLLGGTSGGRSSYNEQFF. DNA of the CDR3: TGTGCCAGCAGCCTACTCGGCGGGACTAGCGGGGGCCGGAGCTCCTACAATGAGCAGTTCTTC.

The sample holds a few counts of this clonotype. The genes are TRBV15 and TRBJ2-2, with 10 bases lining up with TRBD2. Trimming cost V 5 bases and J 1 base; bases outside gene matches: 16. CDR3 size: 20 residues. Germline V lookup: CDR1 LNHNV, CDR2 YYDKDF (reference sequence). The CDR3 loop is CATSPWGLLAGVGNTGELFF. The CDR3 DNA follows: TGTGCCACCAGCCCCTGGGGGCTCCTAGCGGGAGTGGGGAACACCGGGGAGCTGTTTTTT. Combining the CDR3 with reference TRBV15 and TRBJ2-2 gives the whole variable domain DAMVIQNPRYQVTQFGKPVTLSCSQTLNHNVMYWYQQKSSQAPKLLFHYYDKDFNNEADTPDNFQSRRPNTSFCFLDIRSPGLGDTAMYLCATSPWGLLAGVGNTGELFFGEGSRLTVL.

This clonotype came up a few times. As DNA, the CDR3 is TGCGCCAGCAGCCTATCCATGGATCCGGGACTCCCAGATACGCAGTATTTT. Its protein is CASSLSMDPGLPDTQYF. This rearrangement joins TRBV4-3 to TRBJ2-3; D is possibly TRBD2 (6 bases). Per germline, CDR1 LGHNA and CDR2 YSLEER. The CDR3 is 17 amino acids. Trimming removed 4 bases at V and 4 bases at J, with 21 bases between.

The V and J genes are TRBV5-1 and TRBJ2-3; TRBD2 agrees at 13 bases. Germline CDR1 reads SGHRS; CDR2 reads YFSETQ. Trimming removed 4 bases from V and 5 bases from J; junction bases left unmatched: 10. The CDR3 has 17 residues. The CDR3: CASSRGLAGTWGDTQYF. CDR3 nucleotide sequence: TGCGCCAGCAGCCGGGGACTAGCGGGGACCTGGGGAGATACGCAGTATTTT. The whole variable domain, filled in from reference TRBV5-1 and TRBJ2-3, reads KAGVTQTPRYLIKTRGQQVTLSCSPISGHRSVSWYQQTPGQGLQFLFEYFSETQRNKGNFPGRFSGRQFSNSRSEMNVSTLELGDSALYLCASSRGLAGTWGDTQYFGPGTRLTVL.

V gene TRBV7-6 combines with J gene TRBJ2-5, with D possibly matching TRBD1 (6 bases). CDR1 and CDR2 (germline): SGHVS, FNYEAQ. Trimming took off 5 bases at V and 5 bases at J, with 18 bases between the two ends. The CDR3 sequence is 15 residues long. The CDR3 sequence is CASSPGWGLGETQYF. CDR3 DNA sequence: TGTGCCAGCAGCCCAGGATGGGGGCTCGGTGAGACCCAGTACTTC.

This chain links TRBV10-3 with TRBJ2-7; the match to TRBD1 covers 10 bases. V trimming: 5 bases; J trimming: 6 bases; junction bases outside the gene matches: 4. The CDR3 is made up of 13 amino acids. Germline V gene data show CDR1 as ENHRY and CDR2 as SYGVKD. DNA for the CDR3: TGTGCCATCAGTAGACAGGGGGCGGGCGAGCAGTACTTC. As protein: CAISRQGAGEQYF.

The chain carries TRBV5-6 and TRBJ2-4; either TRBD1 or TRBD2 may fit D (5 bases each). CDR1 is SGHDT, CDR2 YYEEEE, per germline. This CDR3 comprises 16 residues. The ends were cut back, 3 bases at V and 8 bases at J, with 21 bases in the middle. CDR3 in DNA: TGTGCCAGCAGCTCCGGGACGCTTTCCCGGGCTGACATTCAGTACTTC. It codes for CASSSGTLSRADIQYF.

The sample holds a few counts of this clonotype. The rearrangement joins TRBV7-9 to TRBJ2-7; 9 nucleotides align to TRBD2. V was pared by 5 bases and J by 3 bases, with 5 bases of the junction left unmatched. Per germline, CDR1 SEHNR and CDR2 FQNEAQ (reference sequence). This CDR3 has 14 residues. In nucleotides, the CDR3 is TGTGCCAGCAGCCACGGGACTAGCTTCTACGAGCAGTACTTC. Residues: CASSHGTSFYEQYF. The complete variable domain, with remaining parts taken from reference TRBV7-9 and TRBJ2-7, reads DTGVSQNPRHKITKRGQNVTFRCDPISEHNRLYWYRQTLGQGPEFLTYFQNEAQLEKSRLLSDRFSAERPKGSFSTLEIQRTEQGDSAMYLCASSHGTSFYEQYFGPGTRLTVT.

This clonotype was found a few times. The chain recombines TRBV9 with TRBJ2-4; 12 nucleotides match TRBD2. The CDR3 covers 14 residues. With 6 bases clipped from V and 6 bases from J, the junction kept 4 bases outside the gene matches. CDR1 and CDR2 from the germline V gene are SGDLS and YYNGEE. Here the CDR3 DNA reads TGTGCCAGCACTAGCGGGAGGGTTGGAAACATTCAGTACTTC. Translated, it gives CASTSGRVGNIQYF.

The sample holds a few counts of this clonotype. The chain combines TRBV7-9 with TRBJ2-4; D perhaps matches TRBD1 (6 bases). V shed 1 base and J shed 5 bases, with 12 bases lying between them. CDR1 and CDR2 from the germline V gene are SEHNR and FQNEAQ (reference sequence). This CDR3 is built from 15 residues. The CDR3 region has the DNA TGTGCCAGCAGCTTAGGGGCCAGGGGCCAAAACATTCAGTACTTC. Amino acid sequence: CASSLGARGQNIQYF.

The table lists this clonotype with a few counts. The chain joins TRBV11-3 to TRBJ2-1; D is unclear. This CDR3 spans 17 amino acids. Germline V gene lookup returns CDR1 SGHNT and CDR2 YENEEA. Trimming shortened V by 5 bases and J by 0 bases, and 17 bases separated the two germline ends. Written as DNA, the CDR3 is TGTGCCAGCAGCGAGATAACGGGTTGGAGCTCCTACAATGAGCAGTTCTTC. This translates into CASSEITGWSSYNEQFF. Full variable domain (remainder filled in from reference TRBV11-3 and TRBJ2-1): EAGVVQSPRYKIIEKKQPVAFWCNPISGHNTLYWYLQNLGQGPELLIRYENEEAVDDSQLPKDRFSAERLKGVDSTLKIQPAELGDSAVYLCASSEITGWSSYNEQFFGPGTRLTVL.

CDR3 loop: CASSLPWAGESYEQYF. The CDR3 bases are TGTGCCAGCAGCCTCCCATGGGCGGGAGAATCCTACGAGCAGTACTTC. This rearrangement joins TRBV7-9 to TRBJ2-7; 7 nucleotides line up with TRBD2. The V and J ends lost 5 bases and 1 base, in that order; junction bases with no gene match: 11. Per germline, CDR1 SEHNR and CDR2 FQNEAQ (reference sequence). This CDR3 contains 16 residues. Filled out from reference TRBV7-9 and TRBJ2-7, the complete variable domain reads DTGVSQNPRHKITKRGQNVTFRCDPISEHNRLYWYRQTLGQGPEFLTYFQNEAQLEKSRLLSDRFSAERPKGSFSTLEIQRTEQGDSAMYLCASSLPWAGESYEQYFGPGTRLTVT.

The chain recombines TRBV19 with TRBJ2-1; 12 nucleotides match TRBD2. Germline CDR1 is LNHDA and CDR2 is SQIVND (reference sequence). This CDR3 contains 18 residues. V lost 6 bases and J lost 4; bases outside the gene matches: 13. The CDR3 DNA reads TGTGCCAGTAGAAAAATCGGACTAGCGGGAAACTATTACAATGAGCAGTTCTTC. Encoded protein: CASRKIGLAGNYYNEQFF.

This clonotype has more than one count but fewer than ten. The V and J genes are TRBV13 and TRBJ2-2; 7 nucleotides line up with TRBD1. Per the germline V gene, CDR1 is PRHDT and CDR2 is FYEKMQ (reference sequence). The junction had 5 bases not matched to a gene; V was cut back by 4 bases and J by 6 bases. This CDR3 has 14 amino acids. CDR3 bases: TGTGCCAGCAGCTGGGGGACAGCCCCCGGGGAGCTGTTTTTT. The encoded protein is CASSWGTAPGELFF.

The V gene is TRBV20-1, the J gene TRBJ2-4; TRBD1 matches 8 bases. CDR3 size: 15 residues. Germline V lookup: CDR1 DFQATT, CDR2 SNEGSKA (reference sequence). J lost 1 base, V lost 1 base, and 3 bases had no gene match. This CDR3 reads CSARVRTGAKNIQYF. The CDR3 region has the DNA TGCAGTGCTAGAGTTAGGACAGGGGCCAAAAACATTCAGTACTTC.

This clonotype came up a few times. The CDR3: CASSYSILRQAYEQYF. CDR3 DNA sequence: TGTGCCAGCAGTTACTCGATTCTTCGACAGGCCTACGAGCAGTACTTC. The V and J genes are TRBV6-5 and TRBJ2-7, with D perhaps matching TRBD1 (6 bases). The germline V and J ends were trimmed by 0 bases and 2 bases, with 14 bases remaining between them. CDR1 MNHEY and CDR2 SVGAGI come from the germline V gene. This CDR3 has 16 residues.

The J gene is TRBJ2-7, the V gene TRBV11-2; unclear D gene. This CDR3 spans 14 amino acids. CDR1 and CDR2 (germline): SGHAT, FQNNGV. Deletions cut 5 bases from V and 2 bases from J, with 13 bases between. CDR3 nucleotides: TGTGCCAGCAGCGTAACGACTGGGGCCTACGAGCAGTACTTC. Its protein product is CASSVTTGAYEQYF.

The chain recombines TRBV2 with TRBJ2-2; TRBD1 matches 8 bases. CDR1 and CDR2 (germline): SNHLY, FYNNEI. CDR3 length: 18 residues. With 3 bases clipped from V and 0 bases from J, the junction kept 9 bases outside the gene matches. This CDR3 is CASSEIGTGLANTGELFF. In DNA, the CDR3 is TGTGCCAGCAGTGAGATTGGGACAGGCCTTGCGAACACCGGGGAGCTGTTTTTT.

The rearrangement uses TRBV7-8 and TRBJ1-2; D gene unclear. The V end lost 2 bases, the J end lost 8 bases, and 15 bases lay between the germline ends. The CDR3 consists of 14 residues. Germline assignment: CDR1 SGHVS and CDR2 FQNEAQ. The CDR3 loop reads CASSLIPSFAGYTF. The DNA for the CDR3 is TGTGCCAGCAGCTTAATTCCGTCGTTTGCGGGCTACACCTTC.